This T cell receptor beta chain emerged from a study of blood T cell repertoires in COVID-19. Study details: Samples representing acute and convalescent COVID-19 were sourced from the United States, Italy and Spain. PBMCs, B-cell-depleted T cells, or T cells were the source of the cDNA or gDNA that made up the material.

Germline V gene data show CDR1 as KGHSH and CDR2 as LQKENI. This CDR3 contains 15 residues. V was shortened by 3 bases and J by 1 base, with 12 bases between the two germline ends. This clone came up a few times. Authors' methods: Quantification of nucleated cells was approximated via reference gene primer amplification. Repertoires were generated with immunoSEQ multiplex PCR, while TCRdb's copy carries only in-frame clones and drops some. V and J calls and clone size follow that table, whereas D and trimming were derived from the DNA. Of nearly 35,000 clones in the sample, approximately 93% were seen once.

This TCR derives from a human donor in a cohort sampled during active COVID-19. This chain uses TRBV18 with TRBJ1-2; D gene uncertain. Sequencing was carried out using peripheral blood. This CDR3 is CASSPGGANNYGYTF. CDR3 DNA sequence: TGTGCCAGCTCACCTGGAGGAGCGAATAACTATGGCTACACCTTC.